The clone carrying this T cell receptor beta chain was observed a handful of times. The data were taken from a study of blood T cell repertoires in COVID-19. About the study: Both acute and convalescent COVID-19 samples were obtained from the United States, Italy and Spain.

TCRdb's table, derived via immunoSEQ multiplex PCR, lists solely in-frame clones and lacks some. The repertoire consists of hundreds of thousands of clones, with around three quarters occurring once and the leading ten covering over 3%. Losses at the gene ends were 1 base for V and 6 bases for J; bases not matched to a gene: 4. The CDR3 is 14 residues long. Germline V CDR1 and CDR2: SGHNT, YYREEE (reference sequence). The sample comprised peripheral blood. The chain couples TRBV5-4 to TRBJ2-7; 10 bases map to TRBD2. The sequence derives from an elderly woman with acute or convalescent COVID-19. The CDR3 sequence is CASSLTSGTAEQYF. In DNA form, the CDR3 reads TGTGCCAGCAGCTTGACTAGCGGGACAGCCGAGCAGTACTTC.